The source of this T cell receptor (beta chain) is a study of T cells after yellow fever vaccination. Study-wide context: Fractions with few cells were prepared using SMART-Seq v4 Ultra Low Input. Study findings and constraints: Re-detected after boosting: most primary clones, almost 97% of CD4 and around 86% of CD8.

Template-switching 5'RACE yielded the TCR cDNA; a universal primer site and UMIs were added in the process. TCRdb re-called the 5' RACE reads with MiXCR, one entry per CDR3 protein. This table has 250,000 to 350,000 distinct CDR3 sequences, roughly 4.3% appearing once. This clonotype was seen repeatedly, ten times or more. Its target is unknown. The source was PBMCs, collected 15 days after the yellow fever booster vaccination. The receptor's source is a man between 18 and 35 years old who received the YFV17D yellow fever vaccine.

The CDR3 here is CASRLMNTEAFF. Here the CDR3 DNA reads TGTGCCAGCAGGTTGATGAACACTGAAGCTTTCTTT. V and J are TRBV28 and TRBJ1-1; no clear D. From germline, CDR1 is MDHEN and CDR2 SYDVKM. CDR3 size: 12 residues. Trimming took off 6 bases at V and 0 bases at J, with 5 bases between the two ends.